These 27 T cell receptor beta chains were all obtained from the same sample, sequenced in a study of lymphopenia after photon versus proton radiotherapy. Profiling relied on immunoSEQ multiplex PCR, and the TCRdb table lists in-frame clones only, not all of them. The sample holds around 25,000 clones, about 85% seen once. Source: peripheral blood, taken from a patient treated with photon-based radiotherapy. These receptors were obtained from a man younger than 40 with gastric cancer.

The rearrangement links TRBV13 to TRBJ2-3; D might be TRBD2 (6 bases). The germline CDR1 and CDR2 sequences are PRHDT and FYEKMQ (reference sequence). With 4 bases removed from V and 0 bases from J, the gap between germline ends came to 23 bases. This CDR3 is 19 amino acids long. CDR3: CASSSEGMNSGPSTDTQYF. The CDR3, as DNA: TGTGCCAGCAGCTCTGAGGGCATGAACAGCGGGCCGAGCACAGATACGCAGTATTTT.

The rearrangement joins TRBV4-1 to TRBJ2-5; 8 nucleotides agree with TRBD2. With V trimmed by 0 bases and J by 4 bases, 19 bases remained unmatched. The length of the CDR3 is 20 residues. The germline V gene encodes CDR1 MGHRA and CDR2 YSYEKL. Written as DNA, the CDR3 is TGCGCCAGCAGCCAAGAGGAATTTCGGGCCATCGCGGGGGGAACAGAGACCCAGTACTTC. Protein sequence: CASSQEEFRAIAGGTETQYF.

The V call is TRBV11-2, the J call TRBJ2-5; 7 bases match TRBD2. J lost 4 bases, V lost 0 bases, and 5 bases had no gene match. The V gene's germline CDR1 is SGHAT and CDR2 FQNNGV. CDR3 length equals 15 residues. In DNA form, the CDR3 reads TGTGCCAGCAGCTTAGAGGGAGGGTCTGCAGAGACCCAGTACTTC. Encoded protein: CASSLEGGSAETQYF. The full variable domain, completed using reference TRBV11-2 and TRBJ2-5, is EAGVAQSPRYKIIEKRQSVAFWCNPISGHATLYWYQQILGQGPKLLIQFQNNGVVDDSQLPKDRFSAERLKGVDSTLKIQPAKLEDSAVYLCASSLEGGSAETQYFGPGTRLLVL.

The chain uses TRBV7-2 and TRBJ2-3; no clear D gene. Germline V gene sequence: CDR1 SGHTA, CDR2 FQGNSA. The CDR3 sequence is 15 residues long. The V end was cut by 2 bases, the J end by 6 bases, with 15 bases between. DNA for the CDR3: TGTGCCAGCAGCTTAACGGCCATTAATGGGGATACGCAGTATTTT. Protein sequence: CASSLTAINGDTQYF. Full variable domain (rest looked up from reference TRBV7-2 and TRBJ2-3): GAGVSQSPSNKVTEKGKDVELRCDPISGHTALYWYRQSLGQGLEFLIYFQGNSAPDKSGLPSDRFSAERTGGSVSTLTIQRTQQEDSAVYLCASSLTAINGDTQYFGPGTRLTVL.

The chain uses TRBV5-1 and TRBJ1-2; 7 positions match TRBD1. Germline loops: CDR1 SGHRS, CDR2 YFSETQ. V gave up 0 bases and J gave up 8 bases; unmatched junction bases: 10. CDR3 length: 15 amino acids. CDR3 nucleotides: TGCGCCAGCAGCTTGGGAGTCGAGGGGGCTGAGGGCTACACCTTC. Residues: CASSLGVEGAEGYTF.

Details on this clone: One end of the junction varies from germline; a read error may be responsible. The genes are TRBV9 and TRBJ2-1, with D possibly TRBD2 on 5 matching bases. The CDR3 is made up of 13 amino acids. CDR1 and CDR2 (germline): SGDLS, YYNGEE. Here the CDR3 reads CASSKDSNNEQFF. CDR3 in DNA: TGTGCCAGCAGCAAGGACTCCAACAATGAGCAGTTCTTC.

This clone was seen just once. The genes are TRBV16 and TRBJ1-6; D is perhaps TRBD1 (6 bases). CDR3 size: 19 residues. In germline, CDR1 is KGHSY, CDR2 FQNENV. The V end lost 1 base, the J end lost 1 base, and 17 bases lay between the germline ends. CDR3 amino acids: CASSQLPGEVKSYNSPLHF. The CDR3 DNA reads TGTGCCAGCAGCCAATTGCCAGGGGAAGTGAAGTCCTATAATTCACCCCTCCACTTT.

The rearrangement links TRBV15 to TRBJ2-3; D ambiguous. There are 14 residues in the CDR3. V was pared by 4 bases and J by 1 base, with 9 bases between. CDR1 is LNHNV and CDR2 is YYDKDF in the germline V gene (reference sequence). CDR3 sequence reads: CATSTRTGTDTQYF. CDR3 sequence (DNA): TGTGCCACCAGCACTCGGACCGGCACAGATACGCAGTATTTT.

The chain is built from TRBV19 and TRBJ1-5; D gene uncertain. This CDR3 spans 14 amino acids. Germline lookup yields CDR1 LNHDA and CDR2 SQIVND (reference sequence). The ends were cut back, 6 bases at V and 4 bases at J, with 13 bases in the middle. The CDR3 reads CASSRVKENQPQHF. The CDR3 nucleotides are TGTGCCAGTAGCCGGGTCAAGGAGAATCAGCCCCAGCATTTT.

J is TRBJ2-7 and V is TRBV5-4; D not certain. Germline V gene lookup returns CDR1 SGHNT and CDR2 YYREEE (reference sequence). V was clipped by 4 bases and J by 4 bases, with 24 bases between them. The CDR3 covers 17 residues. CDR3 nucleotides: TGTGCCAGCAGCCTGGCCCATGGACGGCAGGTCTATTACGAGCAGTACTTC. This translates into CASSLAHGRQVYYEQYF.

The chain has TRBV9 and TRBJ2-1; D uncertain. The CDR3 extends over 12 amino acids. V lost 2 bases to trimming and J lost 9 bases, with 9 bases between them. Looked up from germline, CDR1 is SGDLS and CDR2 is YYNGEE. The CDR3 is CASSVGSGEQFF. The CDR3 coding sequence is TGTGCCAGCAGCGTTGGCAGTGGTGAGCAGTTCTTC.

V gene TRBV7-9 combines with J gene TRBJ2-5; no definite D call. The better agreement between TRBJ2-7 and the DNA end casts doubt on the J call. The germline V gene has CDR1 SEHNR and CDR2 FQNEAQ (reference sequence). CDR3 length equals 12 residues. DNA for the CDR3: TGTGCCAGCAGCTTATTAGCCTACGAGCAGTACTTC. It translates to CASSLLAYEQYF.

In DNA form, the CDR3 reads TGCGCCAGCAGCCTCGGACAAGACCAAGAGACCCAGTACTTC. It translates to CASSLGQDQETQYF. This sequence joins TRBV4-1 and TRBJ2-5, with a possible D match to TRBD1 (5 bases). V dropped 4 bases and J dropped 0 bases, with 9 bases sitting between them. This CDR3 is built from 14 residues. Germline V CDR1 and CDR2: MGHRA, YSYEKL.

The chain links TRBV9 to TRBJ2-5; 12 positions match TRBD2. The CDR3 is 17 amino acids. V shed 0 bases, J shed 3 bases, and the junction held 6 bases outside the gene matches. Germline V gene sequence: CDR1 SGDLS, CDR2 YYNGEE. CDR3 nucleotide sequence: TGTGCCAGCAGCGTAGGAACTAGCGGGGGGATCGAAGAGACCCAGTACTTC. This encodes CASSVGTSGGIEETQYF.

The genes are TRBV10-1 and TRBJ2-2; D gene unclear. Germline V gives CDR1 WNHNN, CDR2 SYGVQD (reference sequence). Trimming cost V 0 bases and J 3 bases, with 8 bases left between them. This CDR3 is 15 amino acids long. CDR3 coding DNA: TGCGCCAGCAGTGAGTCGTCGGGTTACACCGGGGAGCTGTTTTTT. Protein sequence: CASSESSGYTGELFF.

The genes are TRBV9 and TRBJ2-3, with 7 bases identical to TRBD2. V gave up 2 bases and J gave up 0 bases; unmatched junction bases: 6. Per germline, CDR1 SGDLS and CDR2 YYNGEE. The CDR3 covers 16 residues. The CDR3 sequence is CASSVAFGGSTDTQYF. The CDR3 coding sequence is TGTGCCAGCAGCGTGGCTTTCGGGGGGAGCACAGATACGCAGTATTTT.

CDR3 loop: CASSPSGKGTEAFF. CDR3 nucleotide sequence: TGTGCCAGCTCACCATCAGGGAAGGGCACTGAAGCTTTCTTT. The chain links TRBV18 to TRBJ1-1; a weak D match, TRBD1 (5 bases). The CDR3 has 14 amino acids. V lost 2 bases to trimming and J lost 4 bases, with 11 bases between them. Per the germline V gene, CDR1 is KGHSH and CDR2 is LQKENI.

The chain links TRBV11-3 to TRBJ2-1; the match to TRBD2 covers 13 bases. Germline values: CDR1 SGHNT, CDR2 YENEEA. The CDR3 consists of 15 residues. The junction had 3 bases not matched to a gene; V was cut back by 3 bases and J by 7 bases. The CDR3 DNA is TGTGCCAGCAGCTTGGGACTAGCGGGGTATAATGAGCAGTTCTTC. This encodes CASSLGLAGYNEQFF.

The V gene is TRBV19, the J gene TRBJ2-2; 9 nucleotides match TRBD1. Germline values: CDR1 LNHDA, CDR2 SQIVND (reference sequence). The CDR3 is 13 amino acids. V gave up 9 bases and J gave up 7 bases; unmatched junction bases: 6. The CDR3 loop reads CASSQGADGELFF. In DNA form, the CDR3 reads TGTGCCAGCTCACAGGGGGCGGACGGGGAGCTGTTTTTT.

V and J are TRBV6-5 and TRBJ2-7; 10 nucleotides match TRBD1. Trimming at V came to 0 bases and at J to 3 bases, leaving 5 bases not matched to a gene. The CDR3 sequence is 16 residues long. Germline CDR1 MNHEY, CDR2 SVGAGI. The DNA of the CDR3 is TGTGCCAGCAGTTACTCTGGGACAGGGGTAGTCTACGAGCAGTACTTC. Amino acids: CASSYSGTGVVYEQYF.

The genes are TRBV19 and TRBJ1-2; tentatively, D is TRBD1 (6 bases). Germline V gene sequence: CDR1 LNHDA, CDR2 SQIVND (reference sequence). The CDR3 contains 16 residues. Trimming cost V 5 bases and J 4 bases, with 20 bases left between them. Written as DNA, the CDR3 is TGTGCCAGTAGTGCCCAAACAGGGCCCCCCTTCTATGGCTACACCTTC. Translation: CASSAQTGPPFYGYTF.

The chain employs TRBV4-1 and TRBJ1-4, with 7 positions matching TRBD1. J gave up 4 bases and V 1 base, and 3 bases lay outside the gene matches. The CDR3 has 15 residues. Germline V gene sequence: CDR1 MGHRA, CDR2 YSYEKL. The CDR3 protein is CASSQGDSDNEKLFF. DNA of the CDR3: TGCGCCAGCAGCCAAGGGGACAGCGATAATGAAAAACTGTTTTTT.

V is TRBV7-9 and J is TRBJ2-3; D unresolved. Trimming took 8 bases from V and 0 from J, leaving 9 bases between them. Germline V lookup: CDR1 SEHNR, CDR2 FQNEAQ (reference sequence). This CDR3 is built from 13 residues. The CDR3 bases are TGTGCCAGCGACCTTTCTAGCACAGATACGCAGTATTTT. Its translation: CASDLSSTDTQYF. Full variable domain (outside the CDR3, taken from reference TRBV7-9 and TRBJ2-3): DTGVSQNPRHKITKRGQNVTFRCDPISEHNRLYWYRQTLGQGPEFLTYFQNEAQLEKSRLLSDRFSAERPKGSFSTLEIQRTEQGDSAMYLCASDLSSTDTQYFGPGTRLTVL.

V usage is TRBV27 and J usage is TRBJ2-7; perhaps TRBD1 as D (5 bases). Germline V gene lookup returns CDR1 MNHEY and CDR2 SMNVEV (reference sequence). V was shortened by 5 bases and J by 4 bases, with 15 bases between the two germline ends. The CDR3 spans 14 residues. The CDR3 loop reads CASSLGVAAYEQYF. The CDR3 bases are TGTGCCAGCAGTCTAGGGGTAGCAGCTTACGAGCAGTACTTC.

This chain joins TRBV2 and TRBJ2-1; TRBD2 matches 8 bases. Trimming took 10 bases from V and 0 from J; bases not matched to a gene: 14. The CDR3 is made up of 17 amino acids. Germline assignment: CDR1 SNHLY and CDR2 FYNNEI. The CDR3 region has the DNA TGTGCCATTATAAAATTAACTAGCGGAAGCTCCTACAATGAGCAGTTCTTC. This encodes CAIIKLTSGSSYNEQFF.

The CDR3: CASSLEGGEQYF. Written as DNA, the CDR3 is TGCGCCAGCAGCTTGGAAGGGGGCGAGCAGTACTTC. This sequence joins TRBV5-1 and TRBJ2-7; TRBD1 is a possible D gene (6 bases). The CDR3 totals 12 residues. Trimming left V 0 bases short and J 6 bases short, with 7 bases between. Germline V lookup: CDR1 SGHRS, CDR2 YFSETQ.

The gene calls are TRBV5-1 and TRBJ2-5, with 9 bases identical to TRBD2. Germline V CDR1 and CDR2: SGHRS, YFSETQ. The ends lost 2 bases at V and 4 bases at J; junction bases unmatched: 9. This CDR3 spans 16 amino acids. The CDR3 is CASSLAAAGGRETQYF. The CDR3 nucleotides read TGCGCCAGCAGCTTAGCCGCAGCGGGGGGTAGAGAGACCCAGTACTTC.